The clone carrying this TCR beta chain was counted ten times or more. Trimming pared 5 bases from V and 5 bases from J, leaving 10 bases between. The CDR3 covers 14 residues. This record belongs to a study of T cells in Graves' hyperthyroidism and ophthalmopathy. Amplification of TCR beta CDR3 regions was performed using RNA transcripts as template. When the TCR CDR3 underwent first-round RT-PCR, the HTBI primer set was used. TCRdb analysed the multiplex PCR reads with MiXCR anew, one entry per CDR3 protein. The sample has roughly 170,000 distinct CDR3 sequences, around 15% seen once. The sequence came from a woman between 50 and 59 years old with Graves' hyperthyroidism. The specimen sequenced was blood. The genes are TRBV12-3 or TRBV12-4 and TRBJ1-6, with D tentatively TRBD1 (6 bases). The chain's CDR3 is CASSPGQHNSPLHF. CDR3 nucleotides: TGTGCCAGCAGTCCCGGACAGCATAATTCACCCCTCCACTTT.